One and the same sample provided the 27 T cell receptor beta chains below, sequenced in a study of blood T cell repertoires in COVID-19. Method: immunoSEQ multiplex PCR; TCRdb's copy keeps in-frame clones and lacks some. The data show roughly 160,000 clones, with over 65% seen just once and around 2.9% held by the top ten. Source material: peripheral blood. The origin of the receptors is a woman aged 80 or older with acute or convalescent COVID-19.

The chain combines TRBV27 with TRBJ2-2; TRBD1 aligns across 7 bases. The CDR3 sequence is 15 residues long. The V gene's germline CDR1 is MNHEY and CDR2 SMNVEV (reference sequence). V shed 7 bases, J shed 7 bases, and the junction held 12 bases outside the gene matches. CDR3 sequence: CASNSLTGIGGELFF. CDR3 nucleotides: TGTGCCAGCAACAGCTTGACAGGGATCGGCGGGGAGCTGTTTTTT.

The CDR3 region is CASSSLFNTGELFF. The CDR3 DNA reads TGTGCCAGTAGTTCACTCTTTAACACCGGGGAGCTGTTTTTT. The rearrangement links TRBV19 to TRBJ2-2; the D is unclear. The CDR3 is 14 amino acids. CDR1 is LNHDA and CDR2 is SQIVND in the germline V gene (reference sequence). V lost 5 bases, J lost 2 bases, and 9 bases lay in between.

This chain joins TRBV11-2 and TRBJ2-2, with D unclear. Germline V gene data show CDR1 as SGHAT and CDR2 as FQNNGV. The V and J ends lost 3 bases and 4 bases respectively, with 12 bases between them. The CDR3 is 15 amino acids. CDR3 in amino acids: CASSFQFGLTGELFF. The CDR3 region has the DNA TGTGCCAGCAGCTTCCAGTTTGGGCTCACCGGGGAGCTGTTTTTT.

This rearrangement joins TRBV18 to TRBJ2-1; 7 positions match TRBD2. With 11 bases clipped from V and 4 bases from J, the junction kept 5 bases outside the gene matches. The CDR3 has 12 residues. Germline CDR1 KGHSH, CDR2 LQKENI. CDR3 sequence (DNA): TGTGCCTCCGGGACTAATTACAATGAGCAGTTCTTC. This codes for CASGTNYNEQFF.

This chain joins TRBV27 and TRBJ2-5; tentative D call: TRBD1 (5 bases). CDR3 length equals 13 residues. Trimming removed 6 bases at V and 4 bases at J, with 12 bases between. CDR1 is MNHEY, CDR2 SMNVEV, per germline (reference sequence). The CDR3 is CASSLGHRETQYF. The CDR3 bases are TGTGCCAGCAGCCTTGGACATCGAGAGACCCAGTACTTC.

The gene calls are TRBV6-5 and TRBJ1-3, with TRBD1 matching over 7 bases. Germline trimming cut 6 bases from V and 0 bases from J; bases unmatched to any gene: 5. The CDR3 consists of 15 residues. Germline V gene sequence: CDR1 MNHEY, CDR2 SVGAGI. CDR3 sequence: CASSSTGFSGNTIYF. In nucleotides, the CDR3 is TGTGCCAGCAGCTCGACAGGGTTCTCTGGAAACACCATATATTTT.

The CDR3 loop is CASSLGWQGTYEQYF. The CDR3 nucleotides read TGTGCCAGCAGCTTAGGGTGGCAGGGAACCTACGAGCAGTACTTC. This rearrangement joins TRBV11-2 to TRBJ2-7; tentative D call: TRBD1 (5 bases). The CDR3 extends over 15 amino acids. The V end lost 1 base, the J end lost 2 bases, and 12 bases lay between the germline ends. The V gene's germline CDR1 is SGHAT and CDR2 FQNNGV.

There are a few counts of this clone. This rearrangement joins TRBV28 to TRBJ2-4, with 9 nucleotides matching TRBD2. After removal of 5 bases from V and 8 bases from J, the junction contained 7 bases not matched to a gene. This CDR3 comprises 14 residues. CDR1 and CDR2 from the germline V gene are MDHEN and SYDVKM. The CDR3 loop is CASSLSGSGYIQYF. The DNA of the CDR3 is TGTGCCAGCAGTCTTAGCGGGAGTGGGTACATTCAGTACTTC.

This rearrangement joins TRBV15 to TRBJ1-2, with 9 bases fitting TRBD1. V trimming: 0 bases; J trimming: 7 bases; junction bases outside the gene matches: 6. This CDR3 has 15 residues. Germline CDR1 is LNHNV and CDR2 is YYDKDF (reference sequence). The CDR3 spells CATSRDTQGASGYTF. DNA for the CDR3: TGTGCCACCAGCAGAGACACACAGGGGGCGAGTGGCTACACCTTC.

The rearrangement links TRBV21-1 to TRBJ2-4; TRBD2 reflects the table's D call only, with no check against the DNA. TRBV21-1 is given as a pseudogene. This CDR3 region has 13 residues. CDR3 sequence reads: CASTEEGKVIQYF. The CDR3 region has the DNA TGTGCCAGCACGGAGGAGGGCAAGGTTATTCAGTACTTC.

V is TRBV6-5 and J is TRBJ2-7, with 9 bases fitting TRBD2. J lost 5 bases, V lost 10 bases, and 12 bases had no gene match. The V gene's germline CDR1 is MNHEY and CDR2 SVGAGI. This CDR3 contains 14 residues. CDR3 sequence reads: CAIEGLAVHNEQYF. The CDR3 DNA sequence: TGTGCCATCGAGGGACTAGCTGTACATAACGAGCAGTACTTC.

The chain carries TRBV6-1 and TRBJ2-3; 12 bases map to TRBD2. CDR1 is MNHNS, CDR2 SASEGT, per germline. CDR3 length equals 17 residues. V gave up 2 bases and J gave up 1 base; unmatched junction bases: 4. DNA for the CDR3: TGTGCCAGCAGTGAAATGACTAGCGGGAGTGGCACAGATACGCAGTATTTT. This encodes CASSEMTSGSGTDTQYF.

The CDR3 spells CASSSSWGTTEAFF. In DNA, the CDR3 is TGTGCCAGCAGCTCATCTTGGGGCACCACTGAAGCTTTCTTT. V and J are TRBV27 and TRBJ1-1; tentatively, D is TRBD1 (5 bases). There are 14 residues in the CDR3. The germline V gene has CDR1 MNHEY and CDR2 SMNVEV (reference sequence). V was pared by 6 bases and J by 4 bases, with 15 bases between.

The chain combines TRBV27 with TRBJ1-5, with 7 bases matching TRBD1. This CDR3 contains 17 residues. J was trimmed by 1 base and V by 5 bases; bases with no gene match: 11. Germline lookup yields CDR1 MNHEY and CDR2 SMNVEV (reference sequence). For the CDR3, the DNA is TGTGCCAGCAGTCCGGATTCAGGGGGTCGGAGCAATCAGCCCCAGCATTTT. The encoded protein is CASSPDSGGRSNQPQHF.

There are many counts of this clone. This sequence joins TRBV14 and TRBJ2-1; TRBD2 agrees at 9 bases. Germline CDR1 SGHDN, CDR2 FVKESK. Losses at the gene ends were 4 bases for V and 9 bases for J; bases not matched to a gene: 7. This CDR3 has 14 amino acids. CDR3 protein: CASSPVAGEVEQFF. CDR3 bases: TGTGCCAGCAGCCCGGTAGCGGGAGAAGTTGAGCAGTTCTTC.

The chain couples TRBV10-3 to TRBJ1-1, with D possibly TRBD1 on 5 matching bases. This CDR3 has 14 amino acids. Trimming cost V 11 bases and J 6 bases, with 22 bases left between them. CDR1 is ENHRY and CDR2 is SYGVKD in the germline V gene. In DNA, the CDR3 is TGTGCCCATCGGGTGGGGCAGGGTGGCGCTGAAGCTTTCTTT. Translated: CAHRVGQGGAEAFF.

This sequence joins TRBV28 and TRBJ1-4; D is perhaps TRBD1 (6 bases). Germline CDR1 is MDHEN and CDR2 is SYDVKM. V was trimmed by 0 bases and J by 6 bases, leaving 8 bases between them. The CDR3 length is 14 residues. The CDR3 DNA is TGTGCCAGCAGTTTATGGGGGGCGGATGAAAAACTGTTTTTT. Translation gives CASSLWGADEKLFF.

This clone was seen a few times. The chain joins TRBV10-3 to TRBJ1-2, with 7 bases lining up with TRBD1. The CDR3 extends over 15 amino acids. Germline CDR1 reads ENHRY; CDR2 reads SYGVKD. J lost 2 bases, V lost 6 bases, and 9 bases had no gene match. CDR3 residues: CAISPRQGVNYGYTF. The CDR3, as DNA: TGTGCCATCAGCCCCAGACAGGGAGTCAACTATGGCTACACCTTC.

The rearrangement uses TRBV19 and TRBJ1-4; TRBD1 aligns across 8 bases. CDR3 size: 13 residues. With 5 bases clipped from V and 11 bases from J, the junction kept 7 bases outside the gene matches. From germline, CDR1 is LNHDA and CDR2 SQIVND (reference sequence). The CDR3 is CASSFQGAGKLFF. CDR3 nucleotide sequence: TGTGCCAGTAGTTTTCAGGGGGCGGGGAAACTGTTTTTT.

The chain couples TRBV28 to TRBJ2-1; 11 bases are a match to TRBD2. The trim removed 8 bases at V and 4 bases at J, leaving 7 bases unmatched. Looked up from germline, CDR1 is MDHEN and CDR2 is SYDVKM. The CDR3 consists of 15 residues. The CDR3 loop is CASGELAGAYNEQFF. For the CDR3, the DNA is TGTGCCAGCGGGGAACTAGCGGGGGCTTACAATGAGCAGTTCTTC.

The genes are TRBV11-3 and TRBJ2-7, with D perhaps TRBD1 (5 bases). V lost 1 base and J lost 6, with 16 bases in between. Germline-derived CDR1 and CDR2 are SGHNT and YENEEA. CDR3 size: 15 residues. The CDR3 sequence is CASSLGWAGSSEQYF. CDR3 nucleotides: TGTGCCAGCAGCTTAGGATGGGCAGGGTCTTCCGAGCAGTACTTC. Complete variable domain (other parts from reference TRBV11-3 and TRBJ2-7): EAGVVQSPRYKIIEKKQPVAFWCNPISGHNTLYWYLQNLGQGPELLIRYENEEAVDDSQLPKDRFSAERLKGVDSTLKIQPAELGDSAVYLCASSLGWAGSSEQYFGPGTRLTVT.

This rearrangement joins TRBV5-4 to TRBJ1-2, with a weak D call TRBD1 (5 bases). V gave up 4 bases and J gave up 4 bases, with 8 bases separating them. CDR1 SGHNT and CDR2 YYREEE come from the germline V gene (reference sequence). The CDR3 length is 12 residues. The CDR3 DNA follows: TGTGCCAGCAGCGACGACAGCTATGGCTACACCTTC. This codes for CASSDDSYGYTF.

The rearrangement links TRBV10-2 to TRBJ2-7; 12 positions agree with TRBD2. V dropped 0 bases and J dropped 5; count of bases not matched to a gene: 2. CDR1 and CDR2 (germline): WSHSY, SAAADI. The CDR3 extends over 15 amino acids. In DNA form, the CDR3 reads TGCGCCAGCAGTGAGTCTCTAGCGGGAGGGGACGAGCAGTACTTC. This sequence encodes CASSESLAGGDEQYF.

As for this clone: This sample includes further DNA sequences coding for the same CDR3. The chain is built from TRBV7-2 and TRBJ2-7, with 9 bases that match TRBD1. Germline V gene sequence: CDR1 SGHTA, CDR2 FQGNSA. Trimming at V came to 1 base and at J to 3 bases, leaving 4 bases not matched to a gene. The CDR3 totals 15 residues. Here the CDR3 DNA reads TGTGCCAGCAGCTTAGGGACAGGGGCCTTCTACGAGCAGTACTTC. As protein: CASSLGTGAFYEQYF. The complete variable domain, with remaining parts taken from reference TRBV7-2 and TRBJ2-7, reads GAGVSQSPSNKVTEKGKDVELRCDPISGHTALYWYRQSLGQGLEFLIYFQGNSAPDKSGLPSDRFSAERTGGSVSTLTIQRTQQEDSAVYLCASSLGTGAFYEQYFGPGTRLTVT.

The chain joins TRBV30 to TRBJ2-6; D is unresolved. Germline CDR1 GTSNPN, CDR2 SVGIG (reference sequence). This CDR3 has 16 residues. The V and J ends lost 1 base and 4 bases respectively, with 14 bases between them. The CDR3 spells CAWSASSLPGANVLTF. The CDR3 DNA is TGTGCCTGGAGTGCCTCGTCCCTCCCGGGGGCCAACGTCCTGACTTTC.

The V and J genes are TRBV19 and TRBJ2-7, with TRBD2 matching 9 bases. V shed 6 bases and J 1 base; nucleotides not matched to a gene: 10. This CDR3 has 16 residues. Germline values: CDR1 LNHDA, CDR2 SQIVND (reference sequence). This chain's CDR3 is CASRRAGGTLSYEQYF. In DNA, the CDR3 is TGTGCCAGTAGGCGGGCGGGAGGGACTTTATCCTACGAGCAGTACTTC.

This sequence joins TRBV10-2 and TRBJ2-5; TRBD1 matches at 8 bases. The CDR3 is 14 residues long. V was clipped by 6 bases and J by 2 bases; unmatched bases: 5. Germline CDR1 WSHSY, CDR2 SAAADI. The CDR3 here is CASSATGVQETQYF. As DNA, the CDR3 is TGCGCCAGCAGCGCGACAGGGGTGCAAGAGACCCAGTACTTC.